The 12 T cell receptor beta chains given below trace back to one sample, sequenced in a study of T-cell memory formation after mild COVID-19. Each CDR3 protein gets one entry after TCRdb re-called the 5' RACE reads with MiXCR. The sample has about 560,000 distinct CDR3 sequences, 20% to 25% seen once. The sequencing input was PBMCs or a T cell subset sorted from them (not recorded which). These receptors were obtained from an adult woman who had mild COVID-19 (a few samples of this study predate the infection). Cell type and time point are not known.

This clonotype was recorded once. The chain is built from TRBV20-1 and TRBJ1-2; D may be TRBD1 (5 bases). V lost 0 bases and J 3 bases, leaving 14 bases between the germline ends. The V gene's germline CDR1 is DFQATT and CDR2 SNEGSKA (reference sequence). The CDR3 is 15 residues long. The CDR3 loop is CSARDRRGDDYGYTF. CDR3 DNA sequence: TGCAGTGCTAGAGATCGGAGAGGGGATGACTATGGCTACACCTTC.

As DNA, the CDR3 is TGTGCCAGCAGCCAAGACGGGCCTCCTAGCACAGATACGCAGTATTTT. It codes for CASSQDGPPSTDTQYF. V and J are TRBV4-2 and TRBJ2-3; D gene ambiguous. V shed 0 bases and J shed 0 bases, with 10 bases lying between them. The CDR3 sequence is 16 residues long. Per germline, CDR1 LGHNA and CDR2 YNFKEQ.

This clonotype was found a few times. This chain joins TRBV15 and TRBJ1-3, with TRBD1 as a possible D gene (5 bases). The CDR3 has 16 amino acids. Germline V gives CDR1 LNHNV, CDR2 YYDKDF (reference sequence). V was pared by 1 base and J by 1 base, with 11 bases between. DNA for the CDR3: TGTGCCACCAGCAGAGGTTTGCCAGGGTCTGGAAACACCATATATTTT. This codes for CATSRGLPGSGNTIYF.

The V call is TRBV5-1, the J call TRBJ2-3; maybe TRBD1 (6 bases). Germline V gene lookup returns CDR1 SGHRS and CDR2 YFSETQ. The CDR3 runs to 15 residues. The ends were cut back, 4 bases at V and 1 base at J, with 13 bases in the middle. The CDR3 DNA is TGCGCCAGCAGCGTATCAGGGGTGGGCACAGATACGCAGTATTTT. Translated: CASSVSGVGTDTQYF.

This chain connects TRBV5-1 to TRBJ2-1, with TRBD1 matching 9 bases. J lost 13 bases, V lost 4 bases, and 6 bases had no gene match. The CDR3 covers 12 residues. CDR1 and CDR2 (germline): SGHRS, YFSETQ. DNA for the CDR3: TGCGCCAGCAGCACAACAGGGGGCCCTCAGTTCTTC. Translation gives CASSTTGGPQFF.

The V call is TRBV5-1, the J call TRBJ2-5; 9 bases fit TRBD1. This CDR3 contains 15 residues. V lost 5 bases and J lost 5; bases outside the gene matches: 10. Germline V CDR1 and CDR2: SGHRS, YFSETQ. CDR3 region: CASRVQGALDETQYF. The CDR3 coding sequence is TGCGCCAGCAGGGTACAGGGGGCACTAGACGAGACCCAGTACTTC.

The V call is TRBV6-4, the J call TRBJ2-3, with TRBD2 matching 7 bases. The V segment lost 3 bases and the J segment 2 bases; nucleotides outside the gene matches: 8. This CDR3 contains 16 residues. Per germline, CDR1 MRHNA and CDR2 SNTAGT. CDR3 DNA sequence: TGTGCCAGCAGTGAAGGGGCTAGCGGTGCCACAGATACGCAGTATTTT. Translated, it gives CASSEGASGATDTQYF.

V is TRBV27 and J is TRBJ2-4; no clear D. V lost 3 bases, J lost 7 bases, and 13 bases lay in between. Looked up from germline, CDR1 is MNHEY and CDR2 is SMNVEV (reference sequence). The CDR3 totals 14 residues. CDR3 in amino acids: CASSLWQESNIQYF. CDR3 in DNA: TGTGCCAGCAGTTTGTGGCAGGAGTCTAACATTCAGTACTTC.

This clonotype has just a few counts. The chain recombines TRBV6-1 with TRBJ2-6; D may be TRBD1 or TRBD2 (5 bases each). CDR1 is MNHNS, CDR2 SASEGT, per germline. The CDR3 spans 18 residues. V lost 4 bases, J lost 4 bases, and 20 bases lay in between. CDR3 nucleotide sequence: TGTGCCAGCAGTGTTAGGGGAGTAGGGGCAGCAGGGGCCAACGTCCTGACTTTC. Encoded protein: CASSVRGVGAAGANVLTF.

The chain recombines TRBV19 with TRBJ2-3; 8 positions agree with TRBD1. This CDR3 comprises 15 residues. V lost 2 bases, J lost 5 bases, and 6 bases stayed unmatched. The germline gives CDR1 LNHDA, CDR2 SQIVND (reference sequence). The CDR3 spells CASSIRQGAGDTQYF. The CDR3 DNA reads TGTGCCAGTAGTATAAGGCAGGGGGCAGGAGATACGCAGTATTTT. Full variable domain (missing parts from reference TRBV19 and TRBJ2-3): DGGITQSPKYLFRKEGQNVTLSCEQNLNHDAMYWYRQDPGQGLRLIYYSQIVNDFQKGDIAEGYSVSREKKESFPLTVTSAQKNPTAFYLCASSIRQGAGDTQYFGPGTRLTVL.

The rearrangement uses TRBV25-1 and TRBJ2-3, with D possibly being TRBD1 or TRBD2 (5 bases each). Per germline, CDR1 MGHDK and CDR2 SYGVNS. There are 15 residues in the CDR3. V shed 1 base and J shed 3 bases, with 11 bases lying between them. This chain's CDR3 is CASSEWWGGTDTQYF. CDR3 bases: TGTGCCAGCAGTGAATGGTGGGGCGGGACAGATACGCAGTATTTT.

This clonotype was counted many times. The chain carries TRBV7-9 and TRBJ1-2; D gene unclear. The CDR3 length is 13 residues. Per germline, CDR1 SEHNR and CDR2 FQNEAQ (reference sequence). V lost 3 bases and J lost 2, with 7 bases in between. CDR3 bases: TGTGCCAGCAGCTTGGCGGCGAACTATGGCTACACCTTC. As protein: CASSLAANYGYTF.